This T cell receptor beta chain was identified in a study of STAT5B mutations in CD4+ large granular lymphocyte leukemia. Study details: The CDR3 'QG' motif was associated with a particular HLA allele among healthy donors. Whole-study results and caveats: No patients shared main leukemic clonotypes, though about 24% appeared at low frequency elsewhere. Patient CD4-sorted repertoires looked more clonal than healthy CD4+ repertoires, even without putative leukemic clones.

Concerning this clone: Its matching antigen is unknown.

Healthy controls were blood donor buffy coats. Germline trimming cut 4 bases from V and 1 base from J; bases unmatched to any gene: 5. Germline V CDR1 and CDR2: SGHRS, YFSETQ. This CDR3 is 17 amino acids long. The assay was immunoSEQ multiplex PCR, and TCRdb's table has in-frame clones only and misses some. The sample carries about 38,000 clones, over 75% recorded once. The specimen was CD4+ T cells from blood buffy coats. The sequence was obtained from a human donor in good health. The J gene is TRBJ2-3, the V gene TRBV5-1, with 14 bases lining up with TRBD2. The CDR3 sequence is CASSPGLAGGGTDTQYF. In nucleotides, the CDR3 is TGCGCCAGCAGCCCTGGACTAGCGGGGGGTGGCACAGATACGCAGTATTTT.